Sequencing of this TCR beta chain was carried out in a study of blood T cell repertoires in COVID-19. Across 20 to 25 US areas, participants ranged in age from 18 to 89 years. Participants' reported clinical history set cohort assignment. Looked up from germline, CDR1 is ENHRY and CDR2 is SYGVKD. CDR3 length equals 19 residues. V gave up 6 bases and J gave up 2 bases; unmatched junction bases: 19. In the original analysis: From reference gene primer amplification, estimates of nucleated cell counts were derived. TCRdb's table, derived via immunoSEQ multiplex PCR, lists solely in-frame clones and lacks some. V and J calls and clone size are copied from that table; D and trimming were computed from the DNA. Among 150,000 to 200,000 clones listed, under 80% were seen once.

V gene TRBV10-3 combines with J gene TRBJ1-3; 7 positions match TRBD1. Source material: PBMCs or T cells enriched from blood (not recorded which). This clonotype originated in a woman in her forties or fifties with acute COVID-19. CDR3 protein: CAIRGSGQTVGGTGNTIYF. The CDR3 DNA reads as TGTGCCATCAGGGGGTCGGGACAGACAGTAGGTGGAACTGGAAACACCATATATTTT.